This is a list of T cell receptor beta chains from one sample in a study of T cell responses to AZD1222 COVID-19 vaccine. Clones were sequenced by immunoSEQ multiplex PCR, and TCRdb holds only the in-frame ones, with some missing. The sample comprises about 120,000 clones, more than 70% of which are singletons, and roughly 15% rests with the top ten. The sample here was peripheral blood, taken 28 days after the second AZD1222 dose. Receptors originate from an adult who received the AZD1222 COVID-19 vaccine. Each CDR3 is given with its conserved first and last residue. Fields, in order: J gene, V gene, D gene, clone size, CDR3 protein, CDR3 DNA. A D gene is named only where the DNA matches it firmly. Clone size, where shown, is once, few, many, or a class for clones that have expanded.

J gene: TRBJ2-7
V gene: TRBV4-3
D gene: NA
clone size: once
CDR3 protein: CASSLDRLEEQYF
CDR3 DNA: TGCGCCAGCAGCCTAGACAGGCTAGAAGAGCAGTACTTC

J gene: TRBJ1-3
V gene: TRBV5-1
D gene: TRBD1
clone size: NA
CDR3 protein: CASSPGTAGNTIYF
CDR3 DNA: TGCGCCAGCAGCCCGGGGACAGCTGGAAACACCATATATTTT

J gene: TRBJ1-5
V gene: TRBV20-1
D gene: NA
clone size: once
CDR3 protein: CSASSRATQHF
CDR3 DNA: TGCAGTGCTAGCTCCAGGGCCACCCAGCATTTT

J gene: TRBJ1-1
V gene: TRBV28
D gene: TRBD1
clone size: NA
CDR3 protein: CASSQQGHTEAFF
CDR3 DNA: TGTGCCAGCAGTCAACAGGGGCACACTGAAGCTTTCTTT

J gene: TRBJ1-3
V gene: TRBV6-1
D gene: NA
clone size: NA
CDR3 protein: CASSGTSTSSGNTIYF
CDR3 DNA: TGTGCCAGCAGTGGAACTTCAACAAGCTCTGGAAACACCATATATTTT

J gene: TRBJ1-1
V gene: TRBV6-5
D gene: NA
clone size: NA
CDR3 protein: CASSYPGARSTEAFF
CDR3 DNA: TGTGCCAGCAGTTACCCGGGGGCGCGGAGCACTGAAGCTTTCTTT

J gene: TRBJ2-5
V gene: TRBV7-8
D gene: NA
clone size: medium-sized
CDR3 protein: CASSPRAGANQGTQYF
CDR3 DNA: TGTGCCAGCAGCCCTAGAGCAGGGGCTAATCAAGGGACCCAGTACTTC

J gene: TRBJ1-1
V gene: TRBV6-5
D gene: NA
clone size: NA
CDR3 protein: CASSAHVNTEAFF
CDR3 DNA: TGTGCCAGCAGCGCACACGTAAACACTGAAGCTTTCTTT

J gene: TRBJ1-6
V gene: TRBV28
D gene: NA
clone size: NA
CDR3 protein: CASSVKGSPLHF
CDR3 DNA: TGTGCCAGCAGTGTCAAGGGTTCACCCCTCCACTTT

J gene: TRBJ1-1
V gene: TRBV7-8
D gene: NA
clone size: NA
CDR3 protein: CASSRLQGEFTEAFF
CDR3 DNA: TGTGCCAGCAGCAGGCTACAGGGTGAATTCACTGAAGCTTTCTTT

J gene: TRBJ1-6
V gene: TRBV5-1
D gene: NA
clone size: NA
CDR3 protein: CASSSGESYNSPLHF
CDR3 DNA: TGCGCCAGCAGTTCAGGGGAATCCTATAATTCACCCCTCCACTTT

J gene: TRBJ2-2
V gene: TRBV18
D gene: TRBD2
clone size: once
CDR3 protein: CASSPPSGTNTGELFF
CDR3 DNA: TGTGCCAGCTCACCACCGAGCGGGACGAACACCGGGGAGCTGTTTTTT

J gene: TRBJ1-2
V gene: TRBV30
D gene: NA
clone size: NA
CDR3 protein: CAWSVWGQYGYTF
CDR3 DNA: TGTGCCTGGAGTGTATGGGGCCAGTATGGCTACACCTTC

J gene: TRBJ1-3
V gene: TRBV30
D gene: NA
clone size: NA
CDR3 protein: CAGGLGTIYF
CDR3 DNA: TGTGCCGGGGGGTTGGGCACCATATATTTT

J gene: TRBJ1-4
V gene: TRBV20-1
D gene: NA
clone size: NA
CDR3 protein: CRGFEKLFF
CDR3 DNA: TGCAGGGGCTTTGAAAAACTGTTTTTT

J gene: TRBJ2-3
V gene: TRBV5-4
D gene: TRBD2
clone size: NA
CDR3 protein: CASSLGGGLGDTQYF
CDR3 DNA: TGTGCCAGCAGCTTGGGGGGGGGACTGGGAGATACGCAGTATTTT

J gene: TRBJ1-3
V gene: TRBV7-9
D gene: NA
clone size: NA
CDR3 protein: CASSPHGTLGNTIYF
CDR3 DNA: TGTGCCAGCAGCCCTCACGGGACGCTCGGAAACACCATATATTTT

J gene: TRBJ1-5
V gene: TRBV19
D gene: NA
clone size: NA
CDR3 protein: CASSIAPGGEQPQHF
CDR3 DNA: TGTGCCAGTAGTATAGCCCCCGGGGGCGAACAGCCCCAGCATTTT

J gene: TRBJ2-7
V gene: TRBV27
D gene: NA
clone size: NA
CDR3 protein: CASRTGTYEQYF
CDR3 DNA: TGTGCCAGCAGAACAGGGACTTACGAGCAGTACTTC

J gene: TRBJ1-2
V gene: TRBV4-1
D gene: NA
clone size: NA
CDR3 protein: CASSQVLSRPNYGYTF
CDR3 DNA: TGCGCCAGCAGCCAAGTTTTGAGTCGACCTAACTATGGCTACACCTTC

J gene: TRBJ1-2
V gene: TRBV7-9
D gene: NA
clone size: NA
CDR3 protein: CASSLQGMEGYTF
CDR3 DNA: TGTGCCAGCAGCTTACAGGGTATGGAGGGCTACACCTTC

J gene: TRBJ2-7
V gene: TRBV4-1
D gene: TRBD1
clone size: NA
CDR3 protein: CASSLRLGQGTYEQYF
CDR3 DNA: TGCGCCAGCAGCCTGCGTCTGGGACAGGGAACCTACGAGCAGTACTTC

J gene: TRBJ1-2
V gene: TRBV4-2
D gene: NA
clone size: NA
CDR3 protein: CASSQASGYTF
CDR3 DNA: TGTGCCAGCAGCCAGGCCAGTGGCTACACCTTC

J gene: TRBJ1-5
V gene: TRBV9
D gene: NA
clone size: few
CDR3 protein: CASSVDPTRNQPQHF
CDR3 DNA: TGTGCCAGCAGCGTCGACCCTACACGCAATCAGCCCCAGCATTTT

J gene: TRBJ1-1
V gene: TRBV4-3
D gene: NA
clone size: NA
CDR3 protein: CASSLTLGLNTEAFF
CDR3 DNA: TGCGCCAGCAGCCTTACTTTGGGGTTGAACACTGAAGCTTTCTTT